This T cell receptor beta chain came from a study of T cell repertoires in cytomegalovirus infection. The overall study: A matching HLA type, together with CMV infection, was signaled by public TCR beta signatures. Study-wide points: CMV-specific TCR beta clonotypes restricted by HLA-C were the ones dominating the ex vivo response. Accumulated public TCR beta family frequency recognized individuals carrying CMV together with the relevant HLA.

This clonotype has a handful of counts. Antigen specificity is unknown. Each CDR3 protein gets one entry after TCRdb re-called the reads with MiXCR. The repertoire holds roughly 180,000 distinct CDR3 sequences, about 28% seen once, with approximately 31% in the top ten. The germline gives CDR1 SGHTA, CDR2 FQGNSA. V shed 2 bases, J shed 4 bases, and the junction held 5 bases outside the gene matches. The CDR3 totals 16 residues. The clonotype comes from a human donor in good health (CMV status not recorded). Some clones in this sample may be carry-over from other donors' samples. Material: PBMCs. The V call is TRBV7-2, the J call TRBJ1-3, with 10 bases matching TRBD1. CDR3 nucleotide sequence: TGTGCCAGCAGCTTAAGTGGACAGGGGGACGGAAACACCATATATTTT. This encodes CASSLSGQGDGNTIYF.